These 28 T cell receptor beta chains came from one sample sequenced in a study of T cells in Graves' hyperthyroidism and ophthalmopathy (dated by TCRdb to 2018 to 2020). Library creation used multiplex PCR. TCRdb names Illumina HiSeq 2000 as the instrument used. The TCR beta CDR3 regions were amplified from the RNA transcripts. For the first round of RT-PCR on the TCR CDR3, the HTBI primer set was used together with the Qiagen OneStep RT-PCR kit. TCRdb reprocessing: public reads trimmed at Q25 with fastp, clones called with MiXCR, in-frame beta chains kept. Each CDR3 protein appears once, grouped with its most common genes and DNA. Counted in this sample were under 350,000 distinct CDR3 sequences; 15% to 20% of them appeared once. Of the sample, over 50% falls within the top ten clones. What was sequenced was blood. All receptors derive from a woman between 55 and 75 years old with Graves' ophthalmopathy.

This sequence joins TRBV28 and TRBJ2-5; unclear D gene. The germline CDR1 and CDR2 sequences are MDHEN and SYDVKM. The V and J ends lost 8 bases and 5 bases respectively, with 15 bases between them. This CDR3 comprises 13 residues. The CDR3 region has the DNA TGTGCCAGCGGTACACTAATTGTTGAGACCCAGTACTTC. Its protein is CASGTLIVETQYF.

Only a few counts were recorded for this clonotype. The chain carries TRBV6-6 and TRBJ2-1, with D unclear. Per the germline V gene, CDR1 is MNHNY and CDR2 is SVGAGI (reference sequence). Trimming removed 2 bases from V and 6 bases from J, with 5 bases in between. This CDR3 has 12 amino acids. Here the CDR3 DNA reads TGTGCCAGCAGTTACCTGGGCAATGAGCAGTTCTTC. This gives the protein CASSYLGNEQFF.

This clonotype has ten or more counts. Here the CDR3 reads CASSQGGGGYGYTF. DNA of the CDR3: TGTGCCAGCAGCCAAGGAGGGGGCGGCTATGGCTACACCTTC. J is TRBJ1-2 and V is TRBV3-1; 7 bases map to TRBD1. J lost 4 bases, V lost 1 base, and 3 bases had no gene match. CDR3 length: 14 residues. The V gene's germline CDR1 is LGHDT and CDR2 YNNKEL (reference sequence). Looking up the rest from reference TRBV3-1 and TRBJ1-2 gives the full variable domain: DTAVSQTPKYLVTQMGNDKSIKCEQNLGHDTMYWYKQDSKKFLKIMFSYNNKELIINETVPNRFSPKSPDKAHLNLHINSLELGDSAVYFCASSQGGGGYGYTFGSGTRLTVV.

The chain joins TRBV19 to TRBJ2-5; a possible D gene is TRBD1 (5 bases). V dropped 8 bases and J dropped 0 bases, with 10 bases sitting between them. The CDR3 has 13 amino acids. Germline lookup yields CDR1 LNHDA and CDR2 SQIVND (reference sequence). CDR3 coding DNA: TGTGCCAGTGTCCAGGGTTACCAAGAGACCCAGTACTTC. Amino acid sequence: CASVQGYQETQYF.

The sample holds a few counts of this clonotype. The V and J genes are TRBV14 and TRBJ2-7; D uncertain. Trimming shortened V by 1 base and J by 5 bases, and 6 bases separated the two germline ends. Germline CDR1 SGHDN, CDR2 FVKESK. The CDR3 runs 12 residues. The CDR3 bases are TGTGCCAGCAGCCAAGGGGTAGACGAGCAGTACTTC. It specifies CASSQGVDEQYF.

The CDR3, as DNA: TGTGCCATCAGTGAGTCGGTTCTGGCCCGGGAGCTGTTTTTT. This encodes CAISESVLARELFF. The genes are TRBV10-3 and TRBJ2-2; D is undetermined. The germline V gene has CDR1 ENHRY and CDR2 SYGVKD. V was trimmed by 0 bases and J by 9 bases, leaving 11 bases between them. The CDR3 is 14 amino acids.

The sample holds a few counts of this clonotype. The rearrangement links TRBV7-2 to TRBJ2-5, with D hard to call. Germline V gene data show CDR1 as SGHTA and CDR2 as FQGNSA. The V gene lost 5 bases and the J gene lost 3 bases, with 13 bases spanning the gap. This CDR3 contains 14 residues. The CDR3 DNA reads as TGTGCCAGCAGCCGAGTTAGAGAGAAAGAGACCCAGTACTTC. This gives the protein CASSRVREKETQYF.

In this sample, this clonotype turned up many times. This chain links TRBV7-9 with TRBJ2-1, with D maybe TRBD1 (6 bases). V lost 6 bases to trimming and J lost 7 bases, with 16 bases between them. The CDR3 length is 14 residues. Looked up from germline, CDR1 is SEHNR and CDR2 is FQNEAQ (reference sequence). The CDR3 sequence: CASRPKTGSNEQFF. The CDR3 region has the DNA TGTGCCAGCAGACCCAAGACAGGATCTAATGAGCAGTTCTTC. The full variable domain, with the rest looked up from reference TRBV7-9 and TRBJ2-1, is DTGVSQNPRHKITKRGQNVTFRCDPISEHNRLYWYRQTLGQGPEFLTYFQNEAQLEKSRLLSDRFSAERPKGSFSTLEIQRTEQGDSAMYLCASRPKTGSNEQFFGPGTRLTVL.

This clonotype showed up many times. The chain joins TRBV20-1 to TRBJ1-5; 7 nucleotides agree with TRBD1. The length of the CDR3 is 13 residues. Trimming cost V 3 bases and J 9 bases; bases outside gene matches: 8. CDR1 is DFQATT and CDR2 is SNEGSKA in the germline V gene (reference sequence). Written as DNA, the CDR3 is TGCAGTGCTAGCCAGGGGGAGGATAGGCCCCAGCATTTT. This translates into CSASQGEDRPQHF.

The sample holds many counts of this clonotype. J is TRBJ1-1 and V is TRBV12-3 or TRBV12-4, with D uncertain. V lost 0 bases and J 4 bases, leaving 6 bases between the germline ends. The CDR3 length is 13 residues. The CDR3 DNA reads as TGTGCCAGCAGTTTAGCGGAGGGCACTGAAGCTTTCTTT. Translated: CASSLAEGTEAFF.

The V and J genes are TRBV12-3 or TRBV12-4 and TRBJ2-1, with 12 nucleotides matching TRBD1. The trim removed 5 bases at V and 8 bases at J, leaving 7 bases unmatched. The CDR3 totals 15 residues. CDR3 protein: CASSLGTGGLDEQFF. In nucleotides, the CDR3 is TGTGCCAGCAGTCTCGGGACAGGGGGCCTTGATGAGCAGTTCTTC.

Ten or more counts support this clonotype. The CDR3 loop reads CSARGNPGGYGYTF. CDR3 DNA sequence: TGCAGTGCTAGAGGCAATCCAGGGGGCTATGGCTACACCTTC. The chain is built from TRBV20-1 and TRBJ1-2; 7 bases fit TRBD1. The CDR3 runs 14 residues. V lost 1 base to trimming and J lost 4 bases; unmatched junction nucleotides: 6. CDR1 is DFQATT and CDR2 is SNEGSKA in the germline V gene (reference sequence).

Concerning this clonotype: This CDR3 fails to terminate in the conserved phenylalanine or tryptophan, so it likely reflects a read error. The genes are TRBV28 and TRBJ2-7, with D possibly TRBD2 on 5 matching bases. The V end was cut by 5 bases, the J end by 6 bases, with 17 bases between. This CDR3 has 14 residues. The germline V gene encodes CDR1 MDHEN and CDR2 SYDVKM. Here the CDR3 DNA reads TGTGCCAGCAGTGAGTCCCGTGCCGCGGGCGAGCAGTACCTC. Protein product: CASSESRAAGEQYL.

This clonotype was picked up a small number of times. The CDR3 DNA reads as TGTGCCAGCACCCTTTGGGGGACAGGGGTGAATTTCTACGAGCAGTACTTC. Translated: CASTLWGTGVNFYEQYF. V and J are TRBV13 and TRBJ2-7, with 10 bases aligning to TRBD1. The CDR3 extends over 17 amino acids. The V gene's germline CDR1 is PRHDT and CDR2 FYEKMQ (reference sequence). Losses at the gene ends were 7 bases for V and 3 bases for J; bases not matched to a gene: 15.

This clonotype was seen repeatedly, ten times or more. The CDR3 bases are TGTGCCAGCAGCGTCATAGCGGGGGGGCCGGCAGATACGCAGTATTTT. The encoded protein is CASSVIAGGPADTQYF. The V call is TRBV7-2, the J call TRBJ2-3; TRBD2 matches 11 bases. With 5 bases clipped from V and 4 bases from J, the junction kept 8 bases outside the gene matches. The CDR3 consists of 16 residues. Germline lookup yields CDR1 SGHTA and CDR2 FQGNSA.

In regard to this clonotype: A much larger clone differs from this one at a single base, so this may be a read error. The rearrangement links TRBV9 to TRBJ2-5; 8 nucleotides agree with TRBD1. The ends lost 3 bases at V and 4 bases at J; junction bases unmatched: 5. Per germline, CDR1 SGDLS and CDR2 YYNGEE. The CDR3 covers 14 residues. The CDR3 region has the DNA TGTGCCAGCAGCGCAGGGACAGGTCTAGAGACCCAGTACTTC. Protein sequence: CASSAGTGLETQYF.

This clonotype has just one count. The genes are TRBV24-1 and TRBJ2-2; no clear D gene. This CDR3 region has 15 residues. Per the germline V gene, CDR1 is KGHDR and CDR2 is SFDVKD. Trimming took off 5 bases at V and 4 bases at J, with 13 bases between the two ends. This CDR3 reads CATSGRAHRTGELFF. The CDR3 DNA is TGTGCCACCAGTGGTAGGGCACACCGCACCGGGGAGCTGTTTTTT.

This clonotype was observed many times. The chain combines TRBV4-1 with TRBJ2-1; D ambiguous. V lost 3 bases, J lost 6 bases, and 3 bases lay in between. This CDR3 contains 11 residues. Germline V gene lookup returns CDR1 MGHRA and CDR2 YSYEKL. The CDR3 here is CASSHVNEQFF. The DNA of the CDR3 is TGCGCCAGCAGCCACGTCAATGAGCAGTTCTTC.

This clonotype was counted a few times. The V call is TRBV5-4, the J call TRBJ2-1, with TRBD2 matching 7 bases. The germline V gene encodes CDR1 SGHNT and CDR2 YYREEE (reference sequence). Trimming took 0 bases from V and 5 from J; bases not matched to a gene: 5. The CDR3 has 15 residues. The CDR3 region is CASSLEAAGHNEQFF. The CDR3 DNA sequence: TGTGCCAGCAGCTTGGAAGCAGCGGGACACAATGAGCAGTTCTTC.

This clonotype turned up a few times. The chain is built from TRBV5-1 and TRBJ2-1; D is undetermined. Looked up from germline, CDR1 is SGHRS and CDR2 is YFSETQ. Trimming left V 0 bases short and J 5 bases short, with 12 bases between. This CDR3 comprises 15 residues. The DNA of the CDR3 is TGCGCCAGCAGCTTGGACAGCCCCCGCCACAATGAGCAGTTCTTC. Translation gives CASSLDSPRHNEQFF.

Ten or more counts support this clonotype. The CDR3, as DNA: TGTGCCAGCAGTTTATATAGACTAGCGAGGGTCAAAACAGATACGCAGTATTTT. This gives the protein CASSLYRLARVKTDTQYF. The rearrangement uses TRBV28 and TRBJ2-3; TRBD2 matches 8 bases. The germline CDR1 and CDR2 sequences are MDHEN and SYDVKM. V lost 1 base, J lost 3 bases, and 12 bases stayed unmatched. The CDR3 runs to 18 residues.

This clonotype has just a few counts. The chain has TRBV7-9 and TRBJ1-6, with 11 positions matching TRBD1. Per the germline V gene, CDR1 is SEHNR and CDR2 is FQNEAQ (reference sequence). After removal of 0 bases from V and 1 base from J, the junction contained 5 bases not matched to a gene. This CDR3 is built from 19 residues. In DNA form, the CDR3 reads TGTGCCAGCAGCTTAGCGTGGACAGGGGGCGCATCCTATAATTCACCCCTCCACTTT. Its translation: CASSLAWTGGASYNSPLHF.

In this sample, this clonotype turned up many times. This chain uses TRBV6-2 or TRBV6-3 with TRBJ1-2; D is undetermined. Germline values: CDR1 MNHEY, CDR2 SVGEGT. This CDR3 is built from 15 residues. V was trimmed by 6 bases and J by 3 bases, leaving 17 bases between them. The CDR3 sequence: CASSRDGASYYGYTF. The CDR3 DNA reads TGTGCCAGCAGCCGGGATGGTGCTTCCTACTATGGCTACACCTTC.

This clonotype has a count of ten or more. The rearrangement links TRBV6-1 to TRBJ1-1; D is uncertain. CDR1 and CDR2 from the germline V gene are MNHNS and SASEGT. Trimming stripped 6 bases from V and 0 bases from J, with 14 bases between. The CDR3 is 15 residues long. CDR3 protein: CASSPSELLNTEAFF. CDR3 nucleotide sequence: TGTGCCAGCAGCCCCAGTGAGCTTTTGAACACTGAAGCTTTCTTT.

The sample holds a few counts of this clonotype. Since a much larger clone is just one base distant, this may be a read error. This sequence joins TRBV11-1 and TRBJ1-1; 7 bases match TRBD1. CDR1 is SGHAT, CDR2 FQDESV, per germline (reference sequence). The length of the CDR3 is 13 residues. J gave up 11 bases and V 5 bases, and 11 bases lay outside the gene matches. This CDR3 reads CASSPHDRVKAFF. The CDR3 bases are TGTGCCAGCAGCCCACACGACAGGGTTAAGGCTTTCTTT.

A few counts support this clonotype. The chain couples TRBV20-1 to TRBJ2-6; D gene ambiguous. The CDR3 sequence is 14 residues long. From germline, CDR1 is DFQATT and CDR2 SNEGSKA (reference sequence). V was shortened by 0 bases and J by 0 bases, with 3 bases between the two germline ends. This CDR3 is CSARDSSGANVLTF. CDR3 sequence (DNA): TGCAGTGCTAGAGATTCCTCTGGGGCCAACGTCCTGACTTTC.

This clonotype was observed at least ten times. The chain combines TRBV7-2 with TRBJ1-6; 8 nucleotides match TRBD1. CDR1 SGHTA and CDR2 FQGNSA come from the germline V gene. V was clipped by 10 bases and J by 5 bases; unmatched bases: 13. The CDR3 contains 16 residues. This chain's CDR3 is CATTGTGLTNNSPLHF. CDR3 DNA sequence: TGTGCCACCACCGGGACAGGCCTTACTAATAATTCACCCCTCCACTTT.

This clonotype was seen at least ten times. This rearrangement joins TRBV18 to TRBJ2-7; 7 nucleotides line up with TRBD1. Germline assignment: CDR1 KGHSH and CDR2 LQKENI. The CDR3 runs 14 residues. V lost 2 bases to trimming and J lost 5 bases; unmatched junction nucleotides: 6. CDR3 loop: CASSPRDRPDEQYF. As DNA, the CDR3 is TGTGCCAGCTCACCAAGGGACAGACCAGACGAGCAGTACTTC.